The clone carrying this T cell receptor beta chain was seen a single time. The sample belongs to a study of blood T cell repertoires in COVID-19. Study-wide context: The United States, Italy and Spain provided the acute and convalescent COVID-19 samples. Sources were T cells, B-cell-depleted T cells, or PBMCs; the material itself was cDNA or gDNA.

Trimming took 5 bases from V and 6 from J, leaving 11 bases between them. Germline V gives CDR1 LNHDA, CDR2 SQIVND (reference sequence). The CDR3 has 13 amino acids. Original handling: Reference gene primers were amplified, and this amplification served to estimate nucleated cell counts. The method was immunoSEQ multiplex PCR; TCRdb's version includes in-frame clones alone and lacks a portion of them. That table is the source of V, J and clone size, and D and trimming were worked out from the DNA. The sample has approximately 290,000 clones; roughly four fifths are singletons. Seattle patient enrollment occurred during active infection, with longitudinal follow-up thereafter.

This receptor was obtained from a person aged 65-85 years with COVID-19, enrolled during active disease. V gene TRBV19 combines with J gene TRBJ1-5; D perhaps matches TRBD1 (5 bases). Input material: peripheral blood. The chain's CDR3 is CASSGQAGQPQHF. DNA for the CDR3: TGTGCCAGTAGTGGACAAGCTGGTCAGCCCCAGCATTTT.